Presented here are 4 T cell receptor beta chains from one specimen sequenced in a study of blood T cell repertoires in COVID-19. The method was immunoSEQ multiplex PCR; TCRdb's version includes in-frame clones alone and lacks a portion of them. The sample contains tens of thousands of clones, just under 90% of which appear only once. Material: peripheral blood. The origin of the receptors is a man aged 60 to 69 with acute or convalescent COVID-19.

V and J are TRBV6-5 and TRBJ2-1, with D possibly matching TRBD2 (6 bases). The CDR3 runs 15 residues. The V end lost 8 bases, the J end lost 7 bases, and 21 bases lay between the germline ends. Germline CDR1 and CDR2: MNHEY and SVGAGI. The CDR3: CASCSVPGGENEQFF. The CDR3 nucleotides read TGTGCCAGCTGCAGCGTTCCAGGAGGGGAGAATGAGCAGTTCTTC.

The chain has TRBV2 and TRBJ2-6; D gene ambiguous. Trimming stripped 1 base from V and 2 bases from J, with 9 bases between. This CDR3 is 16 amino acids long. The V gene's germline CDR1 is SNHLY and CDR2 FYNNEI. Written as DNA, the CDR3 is TGTGCCAGCAGTGAAGATCAGATTACTGGGGCCAACGTCCTGACTTTC. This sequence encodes CASSEDQITGANVLTF.

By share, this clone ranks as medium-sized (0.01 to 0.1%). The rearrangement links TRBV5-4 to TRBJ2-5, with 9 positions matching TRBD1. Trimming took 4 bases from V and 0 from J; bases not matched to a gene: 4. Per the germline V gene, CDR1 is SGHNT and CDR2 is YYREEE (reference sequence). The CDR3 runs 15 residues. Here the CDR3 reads CASSEDRGHQETQYF. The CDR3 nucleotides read TGTGCCAGCAGCGAGGACAGGGGACACCAAGAGACCCAGTACTTC.

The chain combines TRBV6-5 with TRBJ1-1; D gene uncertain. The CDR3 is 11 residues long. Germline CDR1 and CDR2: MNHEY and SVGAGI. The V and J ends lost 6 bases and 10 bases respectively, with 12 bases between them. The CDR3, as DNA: TGTGCCAGCAGGGACTCATTCACAGCTTTCTTT. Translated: CASRDSFTAFF.